This T cell receptor (beta chain) is from a study of T cell repertoires in cytomegalovirus infection. Background on the study: CMV infection together with matching HLA type was indicated by public TCR beta signatures.

In this sample, this clonotype turned up many times. Each CDR3 protein gets one entry after TCRdb re-called the reads with MiXCR. This table holds around 300,000 distinct CDR3 sequences, 9.5% found once. The germline V gene has CDR1 DFQATT and CDR2 SNEGSKA (reference sequence). This CDR3 is built from 12 residues. The ends lost 7 bases at V and 1 base at J; junction bases unmatched: 3. This sequence was found in a human donor in good health (CMV status not recorded). Some clones in this sample may be carry-over from other donors' samples. Input material: PBMCs. J is TRBJ1-1 and V is TRBV20-1; 7 bases line up with TRBD1. CDR3 nucleotide sequence: TGCAGTGAGAGGGGGCCGAACACTGAAGCTTTCTTT. Its protein is CSERGPNTEAFF.